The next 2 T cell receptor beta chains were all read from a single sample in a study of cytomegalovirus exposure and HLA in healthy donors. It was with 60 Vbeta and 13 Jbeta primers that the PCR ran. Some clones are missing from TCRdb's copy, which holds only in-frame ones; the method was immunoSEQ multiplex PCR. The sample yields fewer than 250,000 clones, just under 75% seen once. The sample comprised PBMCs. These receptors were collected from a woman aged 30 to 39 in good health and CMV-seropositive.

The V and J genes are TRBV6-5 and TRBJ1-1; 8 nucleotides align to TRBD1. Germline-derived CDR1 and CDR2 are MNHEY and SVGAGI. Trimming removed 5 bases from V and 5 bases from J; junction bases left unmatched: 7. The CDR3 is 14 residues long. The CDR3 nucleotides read TGTGCCAGCAGTGAGATGACAGGGGTTACTGAAGCTTTCTTT. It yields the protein CASSEMTGVTEAFF.

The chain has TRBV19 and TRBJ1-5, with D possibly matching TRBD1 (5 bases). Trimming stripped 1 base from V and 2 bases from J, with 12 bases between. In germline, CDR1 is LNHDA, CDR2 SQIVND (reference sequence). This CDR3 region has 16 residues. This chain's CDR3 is CASSIGPRVGNQPQHF. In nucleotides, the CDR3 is TGTGCCAGTAGTATAGGTCCCAGGGTCGGCAATCAGCCCCAGCATTTT.